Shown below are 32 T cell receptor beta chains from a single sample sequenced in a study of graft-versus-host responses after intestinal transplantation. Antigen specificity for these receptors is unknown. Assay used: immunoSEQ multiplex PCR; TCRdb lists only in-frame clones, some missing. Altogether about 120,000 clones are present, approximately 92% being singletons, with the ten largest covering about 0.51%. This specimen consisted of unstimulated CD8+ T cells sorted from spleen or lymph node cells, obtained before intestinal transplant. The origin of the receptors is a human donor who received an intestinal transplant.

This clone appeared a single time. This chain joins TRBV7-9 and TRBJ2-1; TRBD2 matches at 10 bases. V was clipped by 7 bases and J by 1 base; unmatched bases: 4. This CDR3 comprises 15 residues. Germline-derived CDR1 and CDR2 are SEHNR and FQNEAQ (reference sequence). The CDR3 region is CASTSGRASYNEQFF. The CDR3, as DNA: TGTGCCAGCACAAGCGGGAGGGCGTCCTACAATGAGCAGTTCTTC.

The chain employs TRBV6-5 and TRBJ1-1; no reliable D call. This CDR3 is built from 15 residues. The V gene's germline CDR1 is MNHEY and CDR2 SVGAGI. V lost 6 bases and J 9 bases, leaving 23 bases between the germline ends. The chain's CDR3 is CASSSIGRGAEKAFF. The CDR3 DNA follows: TGTGCCAGCAGCTCCATTGGGAGAGGAGCGGAAAAAGCTTTCTTT.

The CDR3 protein is CASSEGQGPSGNTIYF. CDR3 nucleotide sequence: TGTGCCAGCAGTGAAGGGCAGGGGCCGTCTGGAAACACCATATATTTT. This chain uses TRBV6-1 with TRBJ1-3; TRBD1 is a possible D gene (6 bases). The CDR3 is 16 residues long. Trimming shortened V by 1 base and J by 1 base, and 11 bases separated the two germline ends. The germline gives CDR1 MNHNS, CDR2 SASEGT.

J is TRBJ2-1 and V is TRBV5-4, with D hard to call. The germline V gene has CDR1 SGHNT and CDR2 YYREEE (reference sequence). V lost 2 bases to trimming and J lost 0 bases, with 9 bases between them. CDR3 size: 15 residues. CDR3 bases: TGTGCCAGCAGCTTTAATCCTAGCTCCTACAATGAGCAGTTCTTC. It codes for CASSFNPSSYNEQFF.

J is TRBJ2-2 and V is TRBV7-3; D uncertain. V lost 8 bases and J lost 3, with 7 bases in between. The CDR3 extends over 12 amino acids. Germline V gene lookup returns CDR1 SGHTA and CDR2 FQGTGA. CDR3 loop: CASRPDTGELFF. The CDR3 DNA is TGTGCCAGCCGGCCGGACACCGGGGAGCTGTTTTTT.

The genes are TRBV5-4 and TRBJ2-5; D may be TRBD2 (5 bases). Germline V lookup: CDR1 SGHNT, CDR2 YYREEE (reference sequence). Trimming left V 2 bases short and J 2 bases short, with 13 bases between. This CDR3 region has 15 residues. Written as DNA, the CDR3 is TGTGCCAGCAGCTTTATCGGGGAGCTACAAGAGACCCAGTACTTC. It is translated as CASSFIGELQETQYF.

CDR3 in DNA: TGTGCCTGGGGAACTAATGAAAAACTGTTTTTT. It encodes CAWGTNEKLFF. The J gene is TRBJ1-4, the V gene TRBV30; D is uncertain. Trimming pared 5 bases from V and 1 base from J, leaving 2 bases between. The V gene's germline CDR1 is GTSNPN and CDR2 SVGIG (reference sequence). The CDR3 totals 11 residues.

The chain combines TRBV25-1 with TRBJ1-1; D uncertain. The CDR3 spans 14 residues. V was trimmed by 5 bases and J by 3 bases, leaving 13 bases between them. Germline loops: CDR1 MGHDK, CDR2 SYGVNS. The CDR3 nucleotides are TGTGCCAGCAGTATATCGGGGTGGGACACTGAAGCTTTCTTT. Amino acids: CASSISGWDTEAFF.

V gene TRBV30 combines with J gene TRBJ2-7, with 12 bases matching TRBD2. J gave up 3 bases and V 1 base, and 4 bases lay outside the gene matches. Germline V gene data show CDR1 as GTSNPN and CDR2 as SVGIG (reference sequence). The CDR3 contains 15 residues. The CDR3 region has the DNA TGTGCCTGGAGTGAACCGGGACTAGCGGGCTACGAGCAGTACTTC. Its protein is CAWSEPGLAGYEQYF.

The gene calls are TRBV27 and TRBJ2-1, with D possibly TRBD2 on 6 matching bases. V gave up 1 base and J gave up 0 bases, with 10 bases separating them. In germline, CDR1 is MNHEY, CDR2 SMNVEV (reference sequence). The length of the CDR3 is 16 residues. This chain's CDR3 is CASSLWVGSSYNEQFF. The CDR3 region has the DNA TGTGCCAGCAGTTTATGGGTCGGGAGCTCCTACAATGAGCAGTTCTTC.

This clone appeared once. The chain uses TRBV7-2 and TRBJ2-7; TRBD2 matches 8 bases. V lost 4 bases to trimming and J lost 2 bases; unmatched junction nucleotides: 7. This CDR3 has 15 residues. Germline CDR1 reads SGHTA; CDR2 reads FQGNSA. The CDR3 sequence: CASSSSGWVAYEQYF. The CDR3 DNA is TGTGCCAGCAGCTCTAGCGGGTGGGTCGCCTACGAGCAGTACTTC.

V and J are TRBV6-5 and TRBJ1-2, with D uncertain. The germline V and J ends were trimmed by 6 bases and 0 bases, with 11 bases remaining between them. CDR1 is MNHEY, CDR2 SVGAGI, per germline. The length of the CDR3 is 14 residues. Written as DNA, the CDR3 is TGTGCCAGCAGGGGCGAGGGAACTAACTATGGCTACACCTTC. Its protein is CASRGEGTNYGYTF.

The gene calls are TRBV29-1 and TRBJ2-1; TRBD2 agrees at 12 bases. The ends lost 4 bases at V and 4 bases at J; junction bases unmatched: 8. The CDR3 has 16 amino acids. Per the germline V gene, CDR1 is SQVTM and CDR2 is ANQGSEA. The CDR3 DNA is TGCAGCGTTGCAGGCACGACTAGCGGGAGTTACAATGAGCAGTTCTTC. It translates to CSVAGTTSGSYNEQFF.

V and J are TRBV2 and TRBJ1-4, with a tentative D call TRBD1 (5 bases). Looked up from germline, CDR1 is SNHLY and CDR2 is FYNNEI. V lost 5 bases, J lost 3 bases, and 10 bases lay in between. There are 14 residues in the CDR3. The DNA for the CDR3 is TGTGCCAGCAGTTCCAGGGATCCTAATGAAAAACTGTTTTTT. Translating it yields CASSSRDPNEKLFF.

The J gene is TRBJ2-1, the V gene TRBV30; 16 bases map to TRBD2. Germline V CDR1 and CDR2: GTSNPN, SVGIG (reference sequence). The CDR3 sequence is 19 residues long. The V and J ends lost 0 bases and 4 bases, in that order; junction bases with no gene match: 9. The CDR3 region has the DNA TGTGCCTGGAGTGTAACCCCGGGACTAGCGGGAGGGCCGTACAATGAGCAGTTCTTC. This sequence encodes CAWSVTPGLAGGPYNEQFF. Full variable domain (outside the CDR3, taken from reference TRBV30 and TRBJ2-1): SQTIHQWPATLVQPVGSPLSLECTVEGTSNPNLYWYRQAAGRGLQLLFYSVGIGQISSEVPQNLSASRPQDRQFILSSKKLLLSDSGFYLCAWSVTPGLAGGPYNEQFFGPGTRLTVL.

CDR3 region: CASNQGINQPQHF. In DNA form, the CDR3 reads TGTGCCAGTAATCAGGGAATCAATCAGCCCCAGCATTTT. The chain recombines TRBV19 with TRBJ1-5; tentative D call: TRBD1 (5 bases). Germline assignment: CDR1 LNHDA and CDR2 SQIVND (reference sequence). The CDR3 totals 13 residues. Trimming pared 7 bases from V and 3 bases from J, leaving 10 bases between.

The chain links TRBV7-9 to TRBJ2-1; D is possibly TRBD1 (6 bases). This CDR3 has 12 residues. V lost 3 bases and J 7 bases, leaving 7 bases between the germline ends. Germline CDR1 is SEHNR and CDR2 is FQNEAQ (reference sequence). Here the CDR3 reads CASSFRGNEQFF. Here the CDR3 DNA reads TGTGCCAGCAGCTTCAGGGGTAATGAGCAGTTCTTC.

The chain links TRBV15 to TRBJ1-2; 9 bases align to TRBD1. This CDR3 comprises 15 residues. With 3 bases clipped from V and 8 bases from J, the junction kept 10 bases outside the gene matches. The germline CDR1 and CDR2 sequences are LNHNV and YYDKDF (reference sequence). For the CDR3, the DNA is TGTGCCACCAGCAGCGCCCGGGACAGGGACGGCGGCTACACCTTC. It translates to CATSSARDRDGGYTF.

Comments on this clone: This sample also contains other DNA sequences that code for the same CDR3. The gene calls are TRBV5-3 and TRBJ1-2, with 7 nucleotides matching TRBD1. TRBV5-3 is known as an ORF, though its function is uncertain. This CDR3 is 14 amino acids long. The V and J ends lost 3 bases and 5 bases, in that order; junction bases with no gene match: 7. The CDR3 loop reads CARSCRQGEYGYTF. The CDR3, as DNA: TGTGCCAGAAGCTGCCGACAGGGTGAGTATGGCTACACCTTC.

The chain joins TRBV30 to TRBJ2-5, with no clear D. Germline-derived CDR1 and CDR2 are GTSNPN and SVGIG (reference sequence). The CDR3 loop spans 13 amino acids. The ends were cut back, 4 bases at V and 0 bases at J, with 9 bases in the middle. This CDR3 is CAWKERNQETQYF. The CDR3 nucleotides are TGTGCCTGGAAGGAGCGCAACCAAGAGACCCAGTACTTC. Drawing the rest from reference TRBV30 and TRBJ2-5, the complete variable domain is SQTIHQWPATLVQPVGSPLSLECTVEGTSNPNLYWYRQAAGRGLQLLFYSVGIGQISSEVPQNLSASRPQDRQFILSSKKLLLSDSGFYLCAWKERNQETQYFGPGTRLLVL.

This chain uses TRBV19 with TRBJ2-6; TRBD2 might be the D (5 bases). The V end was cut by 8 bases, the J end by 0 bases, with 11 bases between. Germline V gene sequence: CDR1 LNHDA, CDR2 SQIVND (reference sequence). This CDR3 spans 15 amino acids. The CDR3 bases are TGTGCCAGTTCCATCGACTACTCTGGGGCCAACGTCCTGACTTTC. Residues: CASSIDYSGANVLTF.

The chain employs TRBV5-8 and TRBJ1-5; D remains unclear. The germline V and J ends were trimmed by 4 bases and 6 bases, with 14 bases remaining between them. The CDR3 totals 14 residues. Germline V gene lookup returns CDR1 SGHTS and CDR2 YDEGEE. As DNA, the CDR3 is TGTGCCAGCAGCCCGTCCGGGTCTTTTCAGCCCCAGCATTTT. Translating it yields CASSPSGSFQPQHF.

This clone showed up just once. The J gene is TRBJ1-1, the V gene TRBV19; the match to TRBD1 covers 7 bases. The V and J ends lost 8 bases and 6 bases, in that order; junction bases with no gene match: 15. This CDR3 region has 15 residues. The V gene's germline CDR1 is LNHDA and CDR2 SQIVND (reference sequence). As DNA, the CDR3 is TGTGCCAGTGTTGGGGGTTCCAGGGGGGGTCCTGAAGCTTTCTTT. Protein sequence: CASVGGSRGGPEAFF.

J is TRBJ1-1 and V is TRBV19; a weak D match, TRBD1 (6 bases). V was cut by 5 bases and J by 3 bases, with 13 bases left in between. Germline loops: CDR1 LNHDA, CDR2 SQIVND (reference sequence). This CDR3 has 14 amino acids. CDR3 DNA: TGTGCCAGTAGTGCGGGGGCGCGGTACACTGAAGCTTTCTTT. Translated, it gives CASSAGARYTEAFF.

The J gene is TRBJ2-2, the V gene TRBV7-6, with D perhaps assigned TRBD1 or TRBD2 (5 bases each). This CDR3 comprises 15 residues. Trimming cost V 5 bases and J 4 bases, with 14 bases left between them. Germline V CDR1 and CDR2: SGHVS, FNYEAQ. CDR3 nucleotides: TGTGCCAGCAGCCCCTCAGGGACCCTCACCGGGGAGCTGTTTTTT. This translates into CASSPSGTLTGELFF.

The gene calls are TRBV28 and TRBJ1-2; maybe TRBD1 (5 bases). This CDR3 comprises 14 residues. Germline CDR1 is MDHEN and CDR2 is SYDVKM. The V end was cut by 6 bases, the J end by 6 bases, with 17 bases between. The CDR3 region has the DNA TGTGCCAGCAGCCTATCCTCCGGGGGGGATGGCTACACCTTC. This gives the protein CASSLSSGGDGYTF.

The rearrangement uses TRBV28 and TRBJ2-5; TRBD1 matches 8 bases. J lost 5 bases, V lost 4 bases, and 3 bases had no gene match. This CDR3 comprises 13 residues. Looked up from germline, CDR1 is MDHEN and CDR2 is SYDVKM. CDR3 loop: CASSSRTGETQYF. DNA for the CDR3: TGTGCCAGCAGTTCGCGGACAGGGGAGACCCAGTACTTC. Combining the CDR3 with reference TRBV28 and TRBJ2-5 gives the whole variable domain DVKVTQSSRYLVKRTGEKVFLECVQDMDHENMFWYRQDPGLGLRLIYFSYDVKMKEKGDIPEGYSVSREKKERFSLILESASTNQTSMYLCASSSRTGETQYFGPGTRLLVL.

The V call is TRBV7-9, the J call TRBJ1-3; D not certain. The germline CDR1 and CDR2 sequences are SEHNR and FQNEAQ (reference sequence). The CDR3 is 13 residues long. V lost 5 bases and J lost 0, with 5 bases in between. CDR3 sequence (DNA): TGTGCCAGCAGCCAATACTCTGGAAACACCATATATTTT. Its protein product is CASSQYSGNTIYF.

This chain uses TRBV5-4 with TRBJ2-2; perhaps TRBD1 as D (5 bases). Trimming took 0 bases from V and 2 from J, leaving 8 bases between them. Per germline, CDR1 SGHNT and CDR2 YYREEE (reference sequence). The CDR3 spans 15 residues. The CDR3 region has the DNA TGTGCCAGCAGCTTGGGGCAGGGAAACACCGGGGAGCTGTTTTTT. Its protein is CASSLGQGNTGELFF.

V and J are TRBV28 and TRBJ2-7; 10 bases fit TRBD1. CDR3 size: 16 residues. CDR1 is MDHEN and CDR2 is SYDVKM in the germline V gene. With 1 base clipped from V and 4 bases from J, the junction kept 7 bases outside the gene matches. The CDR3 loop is CASSLSPTGGQYEQYF. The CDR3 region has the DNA TGTGCCAGCAGTTTATCTCCGACAGGGGGCCAATACGAGCAGTACTTC. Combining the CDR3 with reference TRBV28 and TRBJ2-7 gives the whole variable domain DVKVTQSSRYLVKRTGEKVFLECVQDMDHENMFWYRQDPGLGLRLIYFSYDVKMKEKGDIPEGYSVSREKKERFSLILESASTNQTSMYLCASSLSPTGGQYEQYFGPGTRLTVT.

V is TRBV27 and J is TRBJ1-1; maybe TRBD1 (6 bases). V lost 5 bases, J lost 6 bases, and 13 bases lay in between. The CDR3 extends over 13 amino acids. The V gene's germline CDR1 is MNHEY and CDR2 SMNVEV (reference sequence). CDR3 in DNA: TGTGCCAGCAGTCAGGGGAGCGGCGCTGAAGCTTTCTTT. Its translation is CASSQGSGAEAFF.

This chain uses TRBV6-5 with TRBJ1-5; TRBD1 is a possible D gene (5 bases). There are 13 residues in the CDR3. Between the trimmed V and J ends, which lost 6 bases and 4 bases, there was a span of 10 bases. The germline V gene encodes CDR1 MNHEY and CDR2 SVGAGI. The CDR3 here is CASSKGPNQPQHF. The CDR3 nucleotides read TGTGCCAGCAGCAAGGGACCTAATCAGCCCCAGCATTTT.